This TCR beta chain is from a study of PD-L1 blockade in urothelial cancer. Study information: The year 2014 saw patients start atezolizumab, 1,200 mg intravenously every 3 weeks. Blood drawn 3 weeks (second dose) and 6 weeks after treatment start was analyzed.

Added to each PCR by spiking were synthetic TCR analog templates. Profiling relied on immunoSEQ multiplex PCR, and the TCRdb table lists in-frame clones only, not all of them. This repertoire shows tens of thousands of clones, 88% found once; its top ten account for about 10%. The CDR3 extends over 13 amino acids. With 4 bases removed from V and 6 bases from J, the gap between germline ends came to 11 bases. Germline V gives CDR1 SGHKS, CDR2 YYEKEE (reference sequence). Time point in this sample: peripheral blood 6 weeks after treatment start. Peripheral blood mononuclear cells were collected from every patient before and during treatment, yielding between 1 and 8 samples per patient.

Sequenced material: PBMCs, taken around atezolizumab (anti-PD-L1) treatment. This rearrangement joins TRBV5-5 to TRBJ2-1; possibly TRBD2 for D (6 bases). This sequence was found in a man aged 60 to 75 with urothelial cancer. For the CDR3, the DNA is TGTGCCAGCAGCCCGGGACTTCCCAATGAGCAGTTCTTC. The encoded protein is CASSPGLPNEQFF.